This TCR beta chain was profiled in a study of T cell repertoires in cytomegalovirus infection. Study-wide context: Indications of both CMV infection and matching HLA type were provided by public TCR beta signatures.

Points from the study as a whole: CMV carriers with the relevant HLA were identified by cumulative public TCR beta family frequency. In two of eight donors, the top clonotype was HLA-C-restricted CMV-specific.

Using its own MiXCR run on the reads, TCRdb lists one record per CDR3 protein. The sample carries some 450,000 distinct CDR3 sequences, roughly 31% recorded once. Trimming took 5 bases from V and 1 from J; bases not matched to a gene: 10. This CDR3 contains 18 residues. Germline CDR1 is MNHEY and CDR2 is SVGEGT. About this clonotype: Antigen: not known. This clone may be a read error of a much larger clone one base away.

The sample taken for sequencing was PBMCs. V is TRBV6-2 or TRBV6-3 and J is TRBJ1-6; 8 bases match TRBD1. The sequence was obtained from a human donor in good health (CMV status not recorded). Some clones in this sample may be carry-over from other donors' samples. DNA for the CDR3: TGTGCCAGCAGTGCGACACAGGGGGTGGGTTCCTATAATTCACCCCTCCACTTT. This encodes CASSATQGVGSYNSPLHF.